This T cell receptor beta chain was captured by sequencing in a study of T-cell reconstitution after alpha-beta-depleted transplantation in children. This sample's TCRbeta library carried unique molecular identifier barcodes. MiXCR was run by TCRdb on the PCR reads, yielding one entry per CDR3 protein. The table has approximately 150,000 distinct CDR3 sequences, 8.8% seen once. The CDR3 contains 16 residues. The trim removed 2 bases at V and 7 bases at J, leaving 10 bases unmatched. Germline V gives CDR1 DFQATT, CDR2 SNEGSKA (reference sequence). Ten or more counts support this clonotype. No antigen is known for it. Study-wide findings and caveats: The authors attributed T-cell counts and diversity one year after transplant mostly to newly produced T cells. After transplant, high TCRbeta diversity at day 60 in some patients arose from surviving recipient T cells and thymic progenitors. There were reportedly several hundred expanded graft clones from which alpha-beta T cells came about two months after transplant.

The clonotype originates from a female patient aged 2-10 years who had a stem cell transplant for congenital amegakaryocytic thrombocytopenia, so the T cells may come from the graft donor. This specimen consisted of PBMCs, mostly from graft donor cells, obtained 180 days after TCRalphabeta/CD19-depleted stem cell transplant. The chain has TRBV20-1 and TRBJ2-1; 11 bases agree with TRBD2. CDR3 sequence reads: CSARRATSGRKNEQFF. The CDR3 bases are TGCAGTGCTAGAAGGGCTACTAGCGGGAGAAAGAATGAGCAGTTCTTC.